Described below is a single T cell receptor (beta chain) sequence and its context. The antigen it binds to is not known. Base-call qualities are not available, and no considerably larger clone is one nucleotide away. Explained via the paper, the time point label denotes: baseline before first vaccination. Vaccinee samples came from UK trials COV001 and COV002, including a single-blind randomized controlled phase 2/3 trial of AZD1222 (ChAdOx1 nCoV-19) in healthy adults. For TCRbeta chain sequencing, PBMC samples were collected from trial participants at day 0 and at day 28 after the second dose. The CDR3, from cysteine to phenylalanine, totals 16 residues. Only the CDR3 DNA stays, 48 bases, in frame from base 1. V loses 3 bases, J loses 4 bases, and the germline ends lie 18 bases apart. The germline V gene sets CDR1 to KGHSH and CDR2 to LQKENI. The sample comes from a study of T cell responses to AZD1222 COVID-19 vaccine listed by TCRdb under 2021. For the wider study: AZD1222 recipients with second doses at about 4 weeks or about 12 weeks were pooled, because spike-specific TCR depth and breadth did not differ between schedules. Trial participants were enrolled into age subgroups of 18-55, 56-69 and 70-plus years, which contained around 150, 29 and 61 TCR-sequenced participants, respectively. TCR sequencing was performed for about 250 trial participants, of whom around 210 were given two doses of AZD1222 and some 25 were given two doses of MenACWY control vaccine. The full study reports these points: Conclusions about previously exposed vaccinees were limited because only a handful of AZD1222 recipients were SARS-CoV-2 seropositive at baseline. CD4 TCRs associated with the vaccine covered the entire spike protein, and the dominant responses were in regions 160-218 and 743-854. The 56-69-year group was small, and its depth increase did not reach significance, likely because of low power. Participants were mostly white British, with more females than males. The authors suggested clonal diversity may have been underestimated. Because no day 14 peak-response samples were available, repertoires were characterized only after the peak T cell response. Reportedly, almost half of the unique spike-specific TCRs recognized epitopes lying outside the regions that are mutated in the B.1.351 and B.1.1.7 variants. After two AZD1222 doses, both the breadth and the depth of spike-specific TCRs were significantly higher than at day 0 and than in MenACWY recipients.

The CDR3 regions of human TCRbeta chains were analyzed by immunosequencing. In the paper's pipeline: TCRs in the repertoires were matched against a reference library of SARS-CoV-2-specific TCRs that had been generated with the MIRA antigen-specificity platform. Breadth was defined as the fraction of unique TCRs that were SARS-CoV-2-associated. Depth was defined as the fraction of total T cells that were SARS-CoV-2-associated. Each spike-specific TCR was assigned to its reactive spike region and to a CD4 or CD8 class using the MIRA data. Log10-transformed breadth and depth values were compared by one-way ANOVA with Sidak's multiple comparisons tests. In TCRdb, the immuneACCESS table is reduced to in-frame sequences with V and J assigned. These tables do not hold every clone; where another copy was compared, an unresolved V gene accounts for under half, and the others remain unexplained. V and J calls and clone size come straight from that table; D and trimming were deduced from the DNA. This sample is represented by roughly 180,000 clones; roughly nine tenths of them were singletons. The leading ten clones occupy 1.5% to 2% of the sample.

The clonotype was recovered from an adult in good health. The rearrangement joined TRBV18 to TRBJ1-2; a tentative D match to TRBD1 spans 5 bases. The sample was peripheral blood, taken on day 0 of AZD1222 vaccination. At the DNA level, the sequence is TGTGCCAGCTCACCCGGGAAGGGACTCCGGGGCTATGGCTACACCTTC. The translation is CASSPGKGLRGYGYTF.